A selection of T cell receptor beta chains follows, all from one sample in a study of glioma-infiltrating T cells. TCRdb passed the multiplex PCR reads through MiXCR, listing each CDR3 protein once. In the table there are approximately 90,000 distinct CDR3 sequences, about 25% of which are singletons. Material for sequencing was glioma tissue, nonneoplastic brain tissue, or PBMCs (not recorded which). The receptors were sampled from a human donor with low-grade glioma or glioblastoma, undergoing nonglioma brain surgery, or in good health (not recorded which). Both conserved end residues are part of each CDR3. The order of the fields is clone size, D gene, V gene, J gene, CDR3 DNA, CDR3 protein. A D gene is named only where the DNA matches it firmly. Rows give clone size only sometimes, using once, few, many, or a class for an expanded clone.

clone size: -
D gene: TRBD1
V gene: TRBV10-3
J gene: TRBJ2-5
CDR3 DNA: TGTGCCATCAGTGACCCTGGACAGGGGGCGAGAGAGACCCAGTACTTC
CDR3 protein: CAISDPGQGARETQYF

clone size: -
D gene: -
V gene: TRBV11-2
J gene: TRBJ2-7
CDR3 DNA: TGTGCCAGCAGCTTTGGGTTCTCCTACGAGCAGTACTTC
CDR3 protein: CASSFGFSYEQYF

clone size: many
D gene: TRBD2
V gene: TRBV20-1
J gene: TRBJ2-1
CDR3 DNA: TGCAGTGCCACAAGACCGGGACTAGCGGGAGTTGAGCAGTTCTTC
CDR3 protein: CSATRPGLAGVEQFF

clone size: many
D gene: TRBD2
V gene: TRBV5-4
J gene: TRBJ2-7
CDR3 DNA: TGTGCCAGCTCACCCGGACTAGCCGCCTACGAGCAGTACTTC
CDR3 protein: CASSPGLAAYEQYF

clone size: -
D gene: -
V gene: TRBV12-5
J gene: TRBJ2-7
CDR3 DNA: TGTGCTAGTGGACGCGACTGGTTCTTCGAGCAGTACTTC
CDR3 protein: CASGRDWFFEQYF

clone size: many
D gene: -
V gene: TRBV20-1
J gene: TRBJ2-3
CDR3 DNA: TGCAGTGCTAGAGATTGGACGGGGAAATACACAGATACGCAGTATTTT
CDR3 protein: CSARDWTGKYTDTQYF

clone size: few
D gene: TRBD2
V gene: TRBV7-2
J gene: TRBJ2-7
CDR3 DNA: TGTGCCAGCAGTCAAAATAGCGGGGGGCCACCCTACGAGCAGTACTTC
CDR3 protein: CASSQNSGGPPYEQYF

clone size: many
D gene: -
V gene: TRBV6-1
J gene: TRBJ1-2
CDR3 DNA: TGTGCCAGCAGTTGGGCAGGGACTAACTATGGCTACACCTTC
CDR3 protein: CASSWAGTNYGYTF

clone size: -
D gene: -
V gene: TRBV3-1
J gene: TRBJ2-1
CDR3 DNA: TGTGCCAGCAGCCCCCACGGGACTGAGCAGCTCTTC
CDR3 protein: CASSPHGTEQLF

clone size: many
D gene: -
V gene: TRBV7-2
J gene: TRBJ2-5
CDR3 DNA: TGTGCCAGCAGCGTTTACAAGGAAGAGACCCAGTACTTC
CDR3 protein: CASSVYKEETQYF

clone size: many
D gene: TRBD1
V gene: TRBV25-1
J gene: TRBJ1-5
CDR3 DNA: TGTGCCGGCAGTGAACCCCGACAGGGTCACGTTCAGCCCCAGCATTTT
CDR3 protein: CAGSEPRQGHVQPQHF

clone size: many
D gene: TRBD1
V gene: TRBV6-6
J gene: TRBJ1-6
CDR3 DNA: TGTGCCAGCAGTTACAGACAGGGGGCGGGTAATTCACCCCTCCACTTT
CDR3 protein: CASSYRQGAGNSPLHF

clone size: many
D gene: TRBD2
V gene: TRBV18
J gene: TRBJ2-7
CDR3 DNA: TGTGCCAGCTCACCCGGGAGGGTCTACGAGCAGTACTTC
CDR3 protein: CASSPGRVYEQYF